This TCR beta chain is drawn from a study of blood T cell repertoires in COVID-19 (dated by TCRdb to 2019 to 2021). About the investigation overall: The collaborator samples originated in the United States, Italy and Spain and spanned the acute and convalescent phases of COVID-19. The dataset comprised deeply sampled blood TCRbeta repertoires from subjects exposed to, actively infected with, or recovered from COVID-19. Sample metadata almost always included a de-identified subject ID, COVID-19 status, age in years and sex. Where available, HLA class I and class II types were obtained from metadata supplied by the sample provider rather than from assay-based typing. The prospective study material was composed of cDNA or gDNA derived from T cells, B-cell-depleted T cells, or PBMCs. The samples were drawn from two sources: the first 160 participants of the ongoing ImmuneRACE study, and about 1,300 subjects contributed by 6 global collaborators. The repertoires were released in a freely available public database intended as a resource for research on the immune response to SARS-CoV-2.

According to the germline V gene, CDR1 reads SGHDT and CDR2 reads YYEEEE. The CDR3 holds 15 amino acids from the cysteine to the phenylalanine. Of the read, only the CDR3 DNA is kept; its 45 bases are in frame from base 1. Deletion took 1 base off V and 6 bases off J, with a span of 17 bases between the germline ends. Study-level results and caveats: The quantity of clinical and demographic metadata differed by source and by participant and was supplied without curation.

TCRbeta CDR3 regions were amplified from genomic DNA using the immunoSEQ Assay, a bias-controlled multiplex PCR. As for how the authors treated the data: Within the assay, amplification of reference gene primers was used to estimate how many nucleated cells each sample contained. Sequence reads were collapsed and filtered to measure the absolute abundance of every unique TCRbeta CDR3 rearrangement. For each sample, productive Simpson clonality was calculated by taking the square root of Simpson's diversity index across productive rearrangements. TCRdb took this table from immuneACCESS and kept in-frame rearrangements with V and J called. Such tables lack part of the clones; where checked against another copy, unresolved V genes explain under half of the gap, and the rest is unexplained. The DNA gave D and trimming, while V, J and clone size come from that table. This sample holds under 200,000 clones; approximately 90% were observed only once. Of the sample, 2% to 2.5% is held by the ten largest clones.

A second Seattle source provided samples from volunteer blood donors who had recovered from COVID-19. Collaborating institutions collected whole blood in K2EDTA tubes following their own protocols. For TCRbeta analysis, collaborator samples were shipped as frozen whole blood, as isolated PBMCs, or as DNA extracted from either sample type. Details on this clone: What antigen it recognizes has not been identified. The record has no base qualities; no much larger clone is one base away.

The sequence is built from TRBV5-6 and TRBJ2-7; a weak D assignment points to TRBD1 (5 bases agree). The origin of this receptor is a man aged 45-60 years who had recovered from COVID-19. Material: peripheral blood. The CDR3 here reads CASSLSRQILREQYF. The bases read TGTGCCAGCAGCTTGTCCCGACAGATACTACGCGAGCAGTACTTC. Reference TRBV5-6 and TRBJ2-7 proteins supply the regions before and after the CDR3; the full variable domain is: DAGVTQSPTHLIKTRGQQVTLRCSPKSGHDTVSWYQQALGQGPQFIFQYYEEEERQRGNFPDRFSGHQFPNYSSELNVNALLLGDSALYLCASSLSRQILREQYFGPGTRLTVT.